Listed here are 30 T cell receptor beta chains from one sample, sequenced in a study of immune cell composition in non-small cell lung cancer. Clones were read by immunoSEQ multiplex PCR, and TCRdb kept only the in-frame ones, dropping some. The table lists roughly 3,800 clones, approximately 80% of them singletons. The sample was lung tumor tissue. All receptors derive from a human donor with non-small cell lung cancer.

This clone was recorded only once. The CDR3 is CASSLAPASGGVQDTQYF. The CDR3 DNA sequence: TGTGCCAGCAGCTTAGCGCCTGCTAGCGGGGGGGTCCAAGATACGCAGTATTTT. The rearrangement joins TRBV7-2 to TRBJ2-3; the match to TRBD2 covers 12 bases. Germline CDR1 reads SGHTA; CDR2 reads FQGNSA. The CDR3 is 18 amino acids. V was clipped by 0 bases and J by 5 bases; unmatched bases: 9.

The chain joins TRBV27 to TRBJ2-6; 14 nucleotides align to TRBD2. The CDR3 is 19 residues long. CDR1 is MNHEY, CDR2 SMNVEV, per germline (reference sequence). Trimming at V came to 4 bases and at J to 0 bases, leaving 5 bases not matched to a gene. The CDR3 nucleotides are TGTGCCAGCAGTTGGACTAGCGGGGGGATTCCCTCTGGGGCCAACGTCCTGACTTTC. It encodes CASSWTSGGIPSGANVLTF.

The gene calls are TRBV4-3 and TRBJ1-1, with 10 bases matching TRBD1. CDR3 length: 19 residues. Germline CDR1 and CDR2: LGHNA and YSLEER. J lost 5 bases, V lost 0 bases, and 15 bases had no gene match. This CDR3 reads CASSQDNPGQGRAKTEAFF. The CDR3 DNA sequence: TGCGCCAGCAGCCAAGATAATCCGGGACAGGGGCGGGCGAAGACTGAAGCTTTCTTT.

As DNA, the CDR3 is TGTGCCAGCTCCCAAATCCCAGTTGGACAGGGGTTAACTAATGAAAAACTGTTTTTT. This encodes CASSQIPVGQGLTNEKLFF. J is TRBJ1-4 and V is TRBV18, with 9 nucleotides matching TRBD1. V was clipped by 6 bases and J by 1 base; unmatched bases: 15. Germline CDR1 and CDR2: KGHSH and LQKENI. This CDR3 spans 19 amino acids.

The chain uses TRBV7-6 and TRBJ1-2; 11 bases are a match to TRBD1. This CDR3 is built from 17 residues. Germline V gene sequence: CDR1 SGHVS, CDR2 FNYEAQ. V shed 1 base and J 3 bases; nucleotides not matched to a gene: 7. The CDR3 coding sequence is TGTGCCAGCAGCTTAGGGACAGGGGGCGTTACGGACTATGGCTACACCTTC. It is translated as CASSLGTGGVTDYGYTF.

This chain connects TRBV7-2 to TRBJ1-2; D gene ambiguous. This CDR3 region has 14 residues. Deletions cut 1 base from V and 6 bases from J, with 12 bases between. CDR1 is SGHTA, CDR2 FQGNSA, per germline. Written as DNA, the CDR3 is TGTGCCAGCAGCTTAGGGTACGCGGAGAATGGCTACACCTTC. This sequence encodes CASSLGYAENGYTF.

Notes on this clone: The sample contains more than one DNA sequence encoding this CDR3. The rearrangement uses TRBV4-3 and TRBJ1-1; 10 bases match TRBD1. V was pared by 1 base and J by 5 bases, with 4 bases of the junction left unmatched. The CDR3 totals 15 residues. Germline V gene sequence: CDR1 LGHNA, CDR2 YSLEER. The DNA for the CDR3 is TGCGCCAGCAGCCAAGCAAGGACAGGGGGGACTGAAGCTTTCTTT. It specifies CASSQARTGGTEAFF.

The CDR3 nucleotides read TGTGCCAGCAGTCGACAGGGAGATACGCAGTATTTT. It encodes CASSRQGDTQYF. The rearrangement links TRBV6-5 to TRBJ2-3; 7 bases map to TRBD1. The CDR3 has 12 amino acids. Germline V CDR1 and CDR2: MNHEY, SVGAGI. The junction had 1 base not matched to a gene; V was cut back by 5 bases and J by 5 bases.

V and J are TRBV5-5 and TRBJ2-7, with D possibly being TRBD2 (7 bases). This CDR3 spans 16 amino acids. The germline CDR1 and CDR2 sequences are SGHKS and YYEKEE (reference sequence). The V and J ends lost 3 bases and 0 bases respectively, with 16 bases between them. The CDR3 spells CASSSAAGASSYEQYF. In DNA, the CDR3 is TGTGCCAGCAGCTCTGCTGCGGGGGCGAGCTCCTACGAGCAGTACTTC.

The genes are TRBV16 and TRBJ2-1, with 7 bases that match TRBD1. Looked up from germline, CDR1 is KGHSY and CDR2 is FQNENV. The CDR3 covers 14 residues. V trimming: 3 bases; J trimming: 10 bases; junction bases outside the gene matches: 9. CDR3 sequence reads: CASSQSLTGSEQFF. The CDR3 DNA sequence: TGTGCCAGCAGCCAGTCACTGACAGGGTCAGAGCAGTTCTTC.

The chain uses TRBV19 and TRBJ1-5, with 8 nucleotides matching TRBD1. This CDR3 is 16 amino acids long. Germline CDR1 LNHDA, CDR2 SQIVND (reference sequence). V lost 2 bases to trimming and J lost 7 bases; unmatched junction nucleotides: 10. CDR3 sequence reads: CASSIRDRGGGQPQHF. As DNA, the CDR3 is TGTGCCAGTAGTATACGTGACAGGGGTGGAGGGCAGCCCCAGCATTTT.

The DNA for the CDR3 is TGTGCCATCCTCAGGGTTCCCTCGTCGGACGGCTACACCTTC. Translated, it gives CAILRVPSSDGYTF. This chain joins TRBV6-4 and TRBJ1-2; perhaps TRBD1 as D (5 bases). The CDR3 is 14 amino acids. Trimming removed 10 bases at V and 8 bases at J, with 23 bases between. Germline V lookup: CDR1 MRHNA, CDR2 SNTAGT.

The V call is TRBV5-8, the J call TRBJ1-6, with D tentatively TRBD1 (5 bases). With 0 bases removed from V and 8 bases from J, the gap between germline ends came to 12 bases. The V gene's germline CDR1 is SGHTS and CDR2 YDEGEE. There are 15 residues in the CDR3. The CDR3 is CASSLAGGVDSPLHF. Written as DNA, the CDR3 is TGTGCCAGCAGCTTGGCCGGAGGGGTAGATTCACCCCTCCACTTT. Looking up the rest from reference TRBV5-8 and TRBJ1-6 gives the full variable domain: EAGVTQSPTHLIKTRGQQATLRCSPISGHTSVYWYQQALGLGLQFLLWYDEGEERNRGNFPPRFSGRQFPNYSSELNVNALELEDSALYLCASSLAGGVDSPLHFGNGTRLTVT.

This chain links TRBV6-1 with TRBJ1-4; a possible D gene is TRBD1 (6 bases). This CDR3 region has 14 residues. Germline loops: CDR1 MNHNS, CDR2 SASEGT. V dropped 5 bases and J dropped 0 bases, with 7 bases sitting between them. CDR3 in DNA: TGTGCCAGCAGTCGACAGGCAACTAATGAAAAACTGTTTTTT. Translation gives CASSRQATNEKLFF.

The rearrangement links TRBV7-8 to TRBJ2-1; 12 positions agree with TRBD2. V was clipped by 5 bases and J by 6 bases; unmatched bases: 5. The CDR3 is 15 amino acids. Germline V lookup: CDR1 SGHVS, CDR2 FQNEAQ. The CDR3 spells CASSGLAGGTNEQFF. DNA of the CDR3: TGTGCCAGCAGCGGGCTAGCGGGAGGGACCAATGAGCAGTTCTTC.

This chain uses TRBV6-1 with TRBJ2-3, with a weak D call TRBD2 (7 bases). Trimming shortened V by 5 bases and J by 4 bases, and 16 bases separated the two germline ends. The CDR3 loop spans 15 amino acids. Per germline, CDR1 MNHNS and CDR2 SASEGT. This chain's CDR3 is CASSTRLGGADTQYF. CDR3 DNA: TGTGCCAGCAGTACCCGACTAGGGGGGGCAGATACGCAGTATTTT.

This chain uses TRBV5-6 with TRBJ2-1; 9 nucleotides agree with TRBD2. CDR1 is SGHDT, CDR2 YYEEEE, per germline. This CDR3 spans 16 amino acids. The V and J ends lost 4 bases and 5 bases, in that order; junction bases with no gene match: 10. The CDR3 sequence: CASSQPKRGAHNEQFF. Written as DNA, the CDR3 is TGTGCCAGCAGCCAACCGAAGCGGGGGGCCCACAATGAGCAGTTCTTC.

This clone occurred a few times. Other DNA sequences in the sample encode the same CDR3. The chain is built from TRBV19 and TRBJ2-3; tentatively, D is TRBD2 (7 bases). V shed 1 base and J shed 5 bases, with 10 bases lying between them. Germline V gene sequence: CDR1 LNHDA, CDR2 SQIVND (reference sequence). The CDR3 has 14 amino acids. Written as DNA, the CDR3 is TGTGCCAGTAGTATAGCGGGGGGACAAGATACGCAGTATTTT. Translated: CASSIAGGQDTQYF.

This clone was seen once. The rearrangement joins TRBV4-3 to TRBJ1-6; 11 bases agree with TRBD1. The CDR3 length is 17 residues. Germline V gene lookup returns CDR1 LGHNA and CDR2 YSLEER. J gave up 5 bases and V 4 bases, and 7 bases lay outside the gene matches. CDR3 bases: TGCGCCAGCAGCCCGCGGACAGGGGGCAATAATAATTCACCCCTCCACTTT. This codes for CASSPRTGGNNNSPLHF.

The chain couples TRBV7-6 to TRBJ2-5; TRBD2 aligns across 8 bases. This CDR3 spans 14 amino acids. With V trimmed by 4 bases and J by 6 bases, 7 bases remained unmatched. Germline loops: CDR1 SGHVS, CDR2 FNYEAQ. CDR3 loop: CASSSVAGWKTQYF. The CDR3 region has the DNA TGTGCCAGCAGCTCGGTAGCGGGGTGGAAGACCCAGTACTTC.

The gene calls are TRBV27 and TRBJ2-1; 8 bases map to TRBD2. This CDR3 spans 15 amino acids. J gave up 3 bases and V 6 bases, and 7 bases lay outside the gene matches. Germline CDR1 MNHEY, CDR2 SMNVEV (reference sequence). DNA for the CDR3: TGTGCCAGCAGCCGCGGGGGGCTTAACTACAATGAGCAGTTCTTC. Its translation: CASSRGGLNYNEQFF.

The J gene is TRBJ2-5, the V gene TRBV5-1; 8 nucleotides match TRBD1. The DNA end is more similar to TRBJ2-7, so the J call may be wrong. CDR3 size: 14 residues. The V gene's germline CDR1 is SGHRS and CDR2 YFSETQ. CDR3: CASSFGQGTYEQYF. CDR3 bases: TGCGCCAGCAGCTTCGGACAGGGAACCTACGAGCAGTACTTC.

The chain uses TRBV7-9 and TRBJ1-1; D is perhaps TRBD1 (5 bases). Trimming removed 2 bases from V and 4 bases from J, with 14 bases in between. The CDR3 extends over 15 amino acids. Germline V gene lookup returns CDR1 SEHNR and CDR2 FQNEAQ (reference sequence). The CDR3 loop reads CASSLTGGVATEAFF. The CDR3 coding sequence is TGTGCCAGCAGCTTAACCGGGGGTGTGGCCACTGAAGCTTTCTTT. The whole variable domain, remainder taken from reference TRBV7-9 and TRBJ1-1, is DTGVSQNPRHKITKRGQNVTFRCDPISEHNRLYWYRQTLGQGPEFLTYFQNEAQLEKSRLLSDRFSAERPKGSFSTLEIQRTEQGDSAMYLCASSLTGGVATEAFFGQGTRLTVV.

This clone was counted between two and nine times. The gene calls are TRBV4-2 and TRBJ2-5; no reliable D call. This CDR3 comprises 12 residues. Trimming stripped 1 base from V and 4 bases from J, with 4 bases between. Germline V gene data show CDR1 as LGHNA and CDR2 as YNFKEQ. The CDR3 reads CASSQGGETQYF. In DNA form, the CDR3 reads TGTGCCAGCAGCCAAGGAGGAGAGACCCAGTACTTC.

This clone showed up just a few times. This chain connects TRBV6-1 to TRBJ2-7; 8 positions match TRBD2. In germline, CDR1 is MNHNS, CDR2 SASEGT. The ends lost 1 base at V and 2 bases at J; junction bases unmatched: 4. This CDR3 spans 15 amino acids. In DNA form, the CDR3 reads TGTGCCAGCAGTGAAGGGGGTAGCGGGACCTACGAGCAGTACTTC. Protein: CASSEGGSGTYEQYF.

This clone is large (0.1 to 1%) within its sample. CDR3 bases: TGTGCCAGCCGCGGATGGGTCAAGAGAAACACTGAAGCTTTCTTT. It encodes CASRGWVKRNTEAFF. J is TRBJ1-1 and V is TRBV21-1. TRBV21-1 is assigned pseudogene status. This CDR3 region has 15 residues.

This clone has only a few counts. DNA of the CDR3: TGTGCCAGCAGCTTAGCGACCTTGCCGGGACAGGAAACTTTTGAAGAGACCCAGTACTTC. It is translated as CASSLATLPGQETFEETQYF. The chain uses TRBV7-8 and TRBJ2-5; TRBD1 matches 8 bases. Germline V lookup: CDR1 SGHVS, CDR2 FQNEAQ. The CDR3 extends over 20 amino acids. The trim removed 0 bases at V and 3 bases at J, leaving 18 bases unmatched.

The chain uses TRBV18 and TRBJ2-7; D may be TRBD2 (6 bases). Germline CDR1 and CDR2: KGHSH and LQKENI. Trimming removed 3 bases at V and 1 base at J, with 13 bases between. The CDR3 is 15 residues long. CDR3 loop: CASSPFGGGSYEQYF. CDR3 DNA: TGTGCCAGCTCACCTTTCGGGGGTGGGTCCTACGAGCAGTACTTC.

This clone has only one observation. The gene calls are TRBV5-8 and TRBJ2-7, with D maybe TRBD1 (5 bases). This CDR3 contains 15 residues. V was clipped by 2 bases and J by 3 bases, with 15 bases between them. Germline V CDR1 and CDR2: SGHTS, YDEGEE. The CDR3: CASSLNSPGNYEQYF. In DNA, the CDR3 is TGTGCCAGCAGCTTAAACTCGCCAGGGAACTACGAGCAGTACTTC.

The rearrangement joins TRBV2 to TRBJ1-2, with 7 bases lining up with TRBD1. This CDR3 contains 14 residues. Looked up from germline, CDR1 is SNHLY and CDR2 is FYNNEI. The J segment lost 2 bases and the V segment lost 7 bases, leaving 7 bases of the junction unmatched. CDR3: CASKGDSYNYGYTF. In nucleotides, the CDR3 is TGTGCCAGCAAGGGGGACAGCTACAACTATGGCTACACCTTC.